These T cell receptor beta chains were read from a single sample in a study of T cell responses to AZD1222 COVID-19 vaccine. Assay: immunoSEQ multiplex PCR; the TCRdb copy retains only in-frame clones and omits some. Among around 100,000 clones listed, over 80% were seen once. The sequences come from peripheral blood, collected on day 0 of AZD1222 vaccination. These TCRs come from an adult in good health. The CDR3 runs from the conserved cysteine through the conserved F or W. D genes are given only for firm matches. Not all rows give a size; the values are once, few, many and, for expanded clones, a class.

TRBJ1-5 | TRBV19 | - | - | 13 | TGTGCCAGTAGTATTACTAGTAATCAGCCCCAGCATTTT | CASSITSNQPQHF
TRBJ2-5 | TRBV10-3 | - | - | 14 | TGTGCCATCAAGGGGGGAGGGTCGCAAGAGACCCAGTACTTC | CAIKGGGSQETQYF
TRBJ2-7 | TRBV19 | - | - | 11 | TGTGCCAGTAGTTCTTGGGAAGGGCAGTACTTC | CASSSWEGQYF
TRBJ2-1 | TRBV6-1 | - | TRBD1 | 14 | TGTGCCAGCAGAGAAGGGGGCGCCGGGGATGAGCAGTTCTTC | CASREGGAGDEQFF
TRBJ2-5 | TRBV10-3 | - | TRBD1 | 15 | TGTGCCATCAGTGAGTGGCAGGGGGCACAAGAGACCCAGTACTTC | CAISEWQGAQETQYF
TRBJ1-3 | TRBV29-1 | - | - | 14 | TGCAGCGTTGCCCGGTGGGGGGGTGGAAACACCATATATTTT | CSVARWGGGNTIYF
TRBJ1-6 | TRBV4-2 | - | - | 17 | TGTGCCAGCAGCTACACACAGGGAAGCTCCTATAATTCACCCCTCCACTTT | CASSYTQGSSYNSPLHF
TRBJ1-3 | TRBV18 | - | - | 15 | TGTGCCAGCTCACCACCGGGGGGATCTGGAAACACCATATATTTT | CASSPPGGSGNTIYF
TRBJ2-7 | TRBV11-1 | once | TRBD1 | 15 | TGTGCCAGCAGCTTAGCTGGGCAGGGGGCTGTCGAGCAGTACTTC | CASSLAGQGAVEQYF
TRBJ2-7 | TRBV6-6 | - | - | 16 | TGTGCCAGCAGTTACTCGAGGACAGCCCCCTCCGACGAGCAGTACTTC | CASSYSRTAPSDEQYF
TRBJ1-2 | TRBV11-2 | - | - | 13 | TGTGCCAGCACTTTGAGTGGGGCGCGAGGCTACACCTTC | CASTLSGARGYTF
TRBJ2-1 | TRBV5-1 | - | TRBD1 | 13 | TGCGCCAGCAGCGCCAGGGGGCTGGATGAGCAGTTCTTC | CASSARGLDEQFF
TRBJ1-1 | TRBV5-1 | - | - | 14 | TGCGCCAGCAGCGCACAATCGTCGAACACTGAAGCTTTCTTT | CASSAQSSNTEAFF
TRBJ1-1 | TRBV18 | - | - | 16 | TGTGCCAGCTCACCACCCTCGCCGGGGCCGAACACTGAAGCTTTCTTT | CASSPPSPGPNTEAFF
TRBJ2-2 | TRBV13 | - | - | 17 | TGTGCCAGCAGCCCCCCCTCGACAGGTGGTTGGACCGGGGAGCTGTTTTTT | CASSPPSTGGWTGELFF
TRBJ1-2 | TRBV5-6 | - | - | 12 | TGTGCCAGCAGCCTATGGGGTTCTGGCTACACCTTC | CASSLWGSGYTF
TRBJ2-2 | TRBV12-5 | - | - | 15 | TGTGCTAGTGGTCAAGGCCAGGGCCCTCAAGGGGAGCTGTTTTTT | CASGQGQGPQGELFF
TRBJ1-5 | TRBV12-3/TRBV12-4 | once | - | 13 | TGTGCCAGCAGTTCTCAGGGATACCAGCCCCAGCATTTT | CASSSQGYQPQHF
TRBJ2-3 | TRBV13 | - | TRBD1 | 17 | TGTGCCAGCAGCTCCCTAAAGACAGGGAGTAGCACAGATACGCAGTATTTT | CASSSLKTGSSTDTQYF
TRBJ1-2 | TRBV27 | few | - | 15 | TGTGCCAGCAGCCTACAGGGCAATATTAACTATGGCTACACCTTC | CASSLQGNINYGYTF
TRBJ2-6 | TRBV6-5 | once | TRBD2 | 14 | TGTGCCAGGGAGTCGGGGGGTGGGGCCAACGTCCTGACTTTC | CARESGGGANVLTF